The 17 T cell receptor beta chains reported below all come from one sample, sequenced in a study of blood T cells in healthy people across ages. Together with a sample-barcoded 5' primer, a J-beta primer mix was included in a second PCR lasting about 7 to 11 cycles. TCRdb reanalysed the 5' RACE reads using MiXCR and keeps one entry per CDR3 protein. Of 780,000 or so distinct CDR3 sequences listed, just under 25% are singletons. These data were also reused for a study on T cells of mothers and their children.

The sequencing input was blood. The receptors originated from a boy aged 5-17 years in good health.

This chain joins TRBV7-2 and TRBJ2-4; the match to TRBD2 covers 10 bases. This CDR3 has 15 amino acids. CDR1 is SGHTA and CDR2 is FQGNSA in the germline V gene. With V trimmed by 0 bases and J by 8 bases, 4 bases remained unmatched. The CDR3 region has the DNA TGTGCCAGCAGCTTAGCGGTACTAGCGGGACACATTCAGTACTTC. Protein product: CASSLAVLAGHIQYF.

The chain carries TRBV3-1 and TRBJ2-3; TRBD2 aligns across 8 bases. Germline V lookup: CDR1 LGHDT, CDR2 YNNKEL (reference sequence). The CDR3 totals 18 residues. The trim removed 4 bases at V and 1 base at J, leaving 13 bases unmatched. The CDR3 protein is CASSPRRGLAGRTDTQYF. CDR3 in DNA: TGTGCCAGCAGCCCCCGACGGGGGCTAGCGGGTCGCACAGATACGCAGTATTTT.

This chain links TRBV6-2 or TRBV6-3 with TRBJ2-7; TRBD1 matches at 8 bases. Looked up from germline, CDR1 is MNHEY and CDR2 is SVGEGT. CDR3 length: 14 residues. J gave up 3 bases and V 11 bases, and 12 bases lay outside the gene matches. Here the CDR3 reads CAAEGQDQLYEQYF. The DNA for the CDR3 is TGTGCCGCCGAGGGACAGGACCAACTCTACGAGCAGTACTTC.

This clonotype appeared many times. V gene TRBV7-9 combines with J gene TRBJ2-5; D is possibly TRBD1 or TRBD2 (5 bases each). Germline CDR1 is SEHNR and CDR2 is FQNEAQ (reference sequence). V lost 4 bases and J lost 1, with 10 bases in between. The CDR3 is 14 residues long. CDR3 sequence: CASSSRGPQETQYF. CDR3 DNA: TGTGCCAGCAGCTCGAGGGGTCCCCAAGAGACCCAGTACTTC.

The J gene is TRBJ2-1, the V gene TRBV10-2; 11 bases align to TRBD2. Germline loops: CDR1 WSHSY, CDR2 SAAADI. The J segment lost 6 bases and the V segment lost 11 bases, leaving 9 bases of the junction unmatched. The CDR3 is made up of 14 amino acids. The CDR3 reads CAGTGTSGLNEQFF. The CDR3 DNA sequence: TGCGCCGGCACCGGGACTAGCGGTCTCAATGAGCAGTTCTTC.

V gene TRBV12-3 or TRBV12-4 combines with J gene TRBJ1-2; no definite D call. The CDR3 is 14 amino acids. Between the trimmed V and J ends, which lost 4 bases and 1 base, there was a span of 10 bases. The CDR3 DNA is TGTGCCAGCAGTTACGATCCTCGTAACTATGGCTACACCTTC. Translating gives CASSYDPRNYGYTF.

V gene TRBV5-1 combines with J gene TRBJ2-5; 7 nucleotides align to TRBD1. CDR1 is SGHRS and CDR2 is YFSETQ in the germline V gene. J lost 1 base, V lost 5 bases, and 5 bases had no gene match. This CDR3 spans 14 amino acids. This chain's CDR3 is CASSRDSTQETQYF. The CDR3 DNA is TGCGCCAGCAGTCGGGACAGCACCCAAGAGACCCAGTACTTC. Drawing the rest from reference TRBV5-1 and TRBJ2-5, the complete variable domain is KAGVTQTPRYLIKTRGQQVTLSCSPISGHRSVSWYQQTPGQGLQFLFEYFSETQRNKGNFPGRFSGRQFSNSRSEMNVSTLELGDSALYLCASSRDSTQETQYFGPGTRLLVL.

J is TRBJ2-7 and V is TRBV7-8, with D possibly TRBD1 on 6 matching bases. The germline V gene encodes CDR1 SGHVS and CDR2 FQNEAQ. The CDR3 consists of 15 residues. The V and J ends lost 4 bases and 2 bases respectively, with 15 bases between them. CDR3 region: CASSYDPDSPYEQYF. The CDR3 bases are TGTGCCAGCAGCTACGACCCGGACAGCCCCTACGAGCAGTACTTC.

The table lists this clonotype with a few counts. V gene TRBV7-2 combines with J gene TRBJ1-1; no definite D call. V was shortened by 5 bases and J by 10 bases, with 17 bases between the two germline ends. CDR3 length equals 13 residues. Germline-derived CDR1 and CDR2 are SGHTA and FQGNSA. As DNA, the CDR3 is TGTGCCAGCAGCCCCGGAGGAGACGGCGTAGCTTTCTTT. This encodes CASSPGGDGVAFF.

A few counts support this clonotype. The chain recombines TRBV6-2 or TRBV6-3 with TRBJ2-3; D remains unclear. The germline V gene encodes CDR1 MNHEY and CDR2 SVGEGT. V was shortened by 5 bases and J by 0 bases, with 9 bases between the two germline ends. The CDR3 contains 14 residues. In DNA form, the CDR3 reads TGTGCCAGCAGTACACTCGTGAGCACAGATACGCAGTATTTT. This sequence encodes CASSTLVSTDTQYF.

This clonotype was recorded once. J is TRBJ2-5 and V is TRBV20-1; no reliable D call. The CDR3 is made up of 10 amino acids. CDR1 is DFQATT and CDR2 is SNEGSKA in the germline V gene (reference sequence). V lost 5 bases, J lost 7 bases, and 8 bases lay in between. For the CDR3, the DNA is TGCAGTGCTTGGGAAGGGACCCAGTACTTC. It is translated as CSAWEGTQYF.

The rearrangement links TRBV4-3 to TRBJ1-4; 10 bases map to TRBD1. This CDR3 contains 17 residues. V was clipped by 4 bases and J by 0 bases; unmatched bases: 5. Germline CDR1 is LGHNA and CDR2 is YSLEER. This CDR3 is CASSPTGGSSTNEKLFF. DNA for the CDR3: TGCGCCAGCAGCCCGACAGGGGGCAGTTCAACTAATGAAAAACTGTTTTTT.

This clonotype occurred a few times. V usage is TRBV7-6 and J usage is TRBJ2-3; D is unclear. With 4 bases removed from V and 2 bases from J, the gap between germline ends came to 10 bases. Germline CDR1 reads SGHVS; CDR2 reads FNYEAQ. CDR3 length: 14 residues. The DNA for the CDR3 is TGTGCCAGCAGCTCCTTAGACCCCACAGATACGCAGTATTTT. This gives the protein CASSSLDPTDTQYF.

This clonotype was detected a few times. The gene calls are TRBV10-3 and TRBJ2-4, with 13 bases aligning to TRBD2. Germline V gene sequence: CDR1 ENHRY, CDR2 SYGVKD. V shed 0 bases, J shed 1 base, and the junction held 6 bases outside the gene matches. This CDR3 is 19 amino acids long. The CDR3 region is CAISESGLAGVLAKNIQYF. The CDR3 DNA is TGTGCCATCAGTGAGTCAGGACTAGCGGGAGTGTTGGCCAAAAACATTCAGTACTTC.

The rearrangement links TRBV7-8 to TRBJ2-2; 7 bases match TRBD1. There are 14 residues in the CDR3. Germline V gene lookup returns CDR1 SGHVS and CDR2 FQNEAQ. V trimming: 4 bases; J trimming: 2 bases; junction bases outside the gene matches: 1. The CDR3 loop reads CASSWTGNTGELFF. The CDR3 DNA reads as TGTGCCAGCAGCTGGACAGGAAACACCGGGGAGCTGTTTTTT.

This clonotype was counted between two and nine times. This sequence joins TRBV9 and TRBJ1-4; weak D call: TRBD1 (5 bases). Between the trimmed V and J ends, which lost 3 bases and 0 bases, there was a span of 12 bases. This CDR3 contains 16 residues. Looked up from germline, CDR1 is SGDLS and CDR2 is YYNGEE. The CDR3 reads CASSAPRGSTNEKLFF. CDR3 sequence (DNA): TGTGCCAGCAGCGCCCCGAGGGGATCAACTAATGAAAAACTGTTTTTT. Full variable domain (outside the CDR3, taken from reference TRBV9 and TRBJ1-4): DSGVTQTPKHLITATGQRVTLRCSPRSGDLSVYWYQQSLDQGLQFLIQYYNGEERAKGNILERFSAQQFPDLHSELNLSSLELGDSALYFCASSAPRGSTNEKLFFGSGTQLSVL.

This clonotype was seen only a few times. CDR3 sequence reads: CASSPLSAGGGDEQYF. CDR3 sequence (DNA): TGCGCCAGCAGCCCCCTTTCCGCCGGGGGAGGTGACGAGCAGTACTTC. The chain combines TRBV4-1 with TRBJ2-7; D might be TRBD2 (6 bases). Trimming removed 4 bases at V and 5 bases at J, with 21 bases between. The CDR3 is 16 amino acids. CDR1 is MGHRA and CDR2 is YSYEKL in the germline V gene.